This T cell receptor beta chain was obtained from a study of T cell responses to AZD1222 COVID-19 vaccine. In germline, CDR1 is MNHEY, CDR2 SVGAGI. There are 14 residues in the CDR3. The junction had 4 bases not matched to a gene; V was cut back by 6 bases and J by 4 bases. General observations from the study: The breadth and depth of Spike-specific TCRs increased once two AZD1222 doses had been given.

In the case of this clone: The antigen is unknown.

Sequencing used immunoSEQ multiplex PCR; TCRdb keeps in-frame clones, though not all of them. The sample holds about 140,000 clones, roughly 90% seen once. This TCR derives from an adult in good health. The sample was peripheral blood, taken on day 0 of AZD1222 vaccination. The chain recombines TRBV6-5 with TRBJ2-7; 12 bases line up with TRBD2. CDR3 sequence reads: CASRPTSGGYEQYF. DNA of the CDR3: TGTGCCAGCAGGCCGACTAGCGGGGGATACGAGCAGTACTTC.